Each of the 2 T cell receptor beta chains below was sequenced from the same sample in a study of cytomegalovirus exposure and HLA in healthy donors. With 60 Vbeta and 13 Jbeta primers, the PCR was carried out. Generated by immunoSEQ multiplex PCR, the TCRdb table keeps only in-frame clones and is missing some. The sample consists of roughly 130,000 clones, over 60% of them appearing once. Sequenced sample: PBMCs. These receptors all stem from a man between 18 and 29 years old in good health and CMV-seronegative.

The chain recombines TRBV6-1 with TRBJ1-5, with 9 bases lining up with TRBD1. The CDR3 length is 14 residues. The V segment lost 4 bases and the J segment 4 bases; nucleotides outside the gene matches: 2. Germline V gene data show CDR1 as MNHNS and CDR2 as SASEGT. For the CDR3, the DNA is TGTGCCAGCAGTGTGGACAGGGGAAATCAGCCCCAGCATTTT. Protein product: CASSVDRGNQPQHF.

The rearrangement joins TRBV5-6 to TRBJ2-5, with D perhaps TRBD2 (6 bases). The V gene's germline CDR1 is SGHDT and CDR2 YYEEEE. The ends were cut back, 5 bases at V and 5 bases at J, with 10 bases in the middle. The CDR3 covers 12 residues. The CDR3 DNA reads TGTGCCAGCAGTTCCGGAGGGGAGACCCAGTACTTC. This gives the protein CASSSGGETQYF. Variable domain in full (rest from reference TRBV5-6 and TRBJ2-5): DAGVTQSPTHLIKTRGQQVTLRCSPKSGHDTVSWYQQALGQGPQFIFQYYEEEERQRGNFPDRFSGHQFPNYSSELNVNALLLGDSALYLCASSSGGETQYFGPGTRLLVL.